The 5 T cell receptor beta chains given below trace back to one sample, sequenced in a study of blood T cell repertoires in COVID-19. Some clones are missing from TCRdb's copy, which holds only in-frame ones; the method was immunoSEQ multiplex PCR. Here the sample spans 100,000 to 150,000 clones, about 85% being singletons. Input material: peripheral blood. The receptor set was obtained from a man in his sixties with acute or convalescent COVID-19.

This sequence joins TRBV10-1 and TRBJ1-1; D is uncertain. V was cut by 2 bases and J by 1 base, with 11 bases left in between. Germline loops: CDR1 WNHNN, CDR2 SYGVQD (reference sequence). The CDR3 spans 15 residues. The DNA of the CDR3 is TGCGCCAGCAGTGAGAGTATCGGGGAGAACACTGAAGCTTTCTTT. Encoded protein: CASSESIGENTEAFF.

This clone has just a few counts. The chain couples TRBV7-3 to TRBJ2-1; weak D call: TRBD1 (5 bases). V was pared by 5 bases and J by 6 bases, with 14 bases between. This CDR3 has 14 residues. The germline gives CDR1 SGHTA, CDR2 FQGTGA. CDR3 sequence (DNA): TGTGCCAGCAGCCCAGGGTCCCCTAGCAATGAGCAGTTCTTC. It yields the protein CASSPGSPSNEQFF.

The chain uses TRBV7-3 and TRBJ2-1, with TRBD2 identical over 10 bases. The CDR3 is 15 amino acids. Germline V gives CDR1 SGHTA, CDR2 FQGTGA. J lost 8 bases, V lost 5 bases, and 9 bases had no gene match. The chain's CDR3 is CASSLLAGRDDEQFF. CDR3 coding DNA: TGTGCCAGCAGCCTACTAGCGGGAAGGGACGATGAGCAGTTCTTC.

This chain uses TRBV2 with TRBJ1-3, with D unresolved. CDR3 length: 14 residues. The V end lost 5 bases, the J end lost 8 bases, and 16 bases lay between the germline ends. Germline V gene data show CDR1 as SNHLY and CDR2 as FYNNEI. DNA of the CDR3: TGTGCCAGCAGTCGGACCCGGGATACGGACACCATATATTTT. Translation gives CASSRTRDTDTIYF.

This clone appeared once. The gene calls are TRBV9 and TRBJ2-1; 8 bases fit TRBD1. This CDR3 region has 14 residues. Per the germline V gene, CDR1 is SGDLS and CDR2 is YYNGEE. V shed 4 bases and J 8 bases; nucleotides not matched to a gene: 8. The CDR3 DNA reads as TGTGCCAGCAGCCCAAGGACAGGGAGCGATGAGCAGTTCTTC. Translation gives CASSPRTGSDEQFF.